This T cell receptor beta chain was found in a study of response to subunit inactivated influenza vaccine. The sample holds many counts of this clonotype. Its antigen is as yet unknown. TCRdb passed the RT-PCR reads through MiXCR, listing each CDR3 protein once. This sample yields about 780,000 distinct CDR3 sequences, of which roughly 20% are seen a single time; approximately 11% belongs to the top ten. Study-wide results and caveats: The authors proposed limited new T cell recruitment per seasonal influenza vaccination.

This CDR3 is built from 17 residues. The germline CDR1 and CDR2 sequences are MDHEN and SYDVKM. The V and J ends lost 4 bases and 4 bases respectively, with 19 bases between them. The sequenced sample was PBMCs from blood, obtained 4 to 6 days after vaccination. The sequence derives from a man between 45 and 60 years old who received an inactivated influenza vaccine. The chain uses TRBV28 and TRBJ2-2; D might be TRBD2 (5 bases). The CDR3 protein is CASSSPTEWAGTGELFF. The CDR3 DNA reads TGTGCCAGCAGTTCTCCCACCGAGTGGGCGGGCACCGGGGAGCTGTTTTTT.